These 4 T cell receptor beta chains originate from one sample sequenced in a study of radiotherapy plus CTLA-4 blockade in lung cancer listed by TCRdb under 2018. The library was built by means of the immunoSEQ multiplex PCR assay. This is the immuneACCESS table as TCRdb keeps it, with only in-frame sequences that have V and J called. A part of the clones is gone; compared with another copy, unresolved V genes explain less than half, and the rest is unexplained. The sample table contains roughly 58,000 clones; only one count was recorded for approximately 82% of them. Roughly 6.7% of the sample lies in the top ten. The sample here was peripheral blood, taken from a patient treated with radiotherapy plus ipilimumab. The receptors originated from a human donor with non-small cell lung cancer whose response to radiotherapy plus ipilimumab could not be evaluated.

This chain joins TRBV6-5 and TRBJ2-3; D gene uncertain. Per the germline V gene, CDR1 is MNHEY and CDR2 is SVGAGI. This CDR3 comprises 15 residues. Trimming shortened V by 2 bases and J by 5 bases, and 14 bases separated the two germline ends. The CDR3 sequence: CASSYTVGEKDTQYF. CDR3 in DNA: TGTGCCAGCAGTTACACAGTAGGCGAAAAAGATACGCAGTATTTT.

The chain couples TRBV7-9 to TRBJ2-5; TRBD1 matches at 8 bases. Germline CDR1 SEHNR, CDR2 FQNEAQ (reference sequence). The CDR3 sequence is 15 residues long. The junction had 6 bases not matched to a gene; V was cut back by 4 bases and J by 2 bases. The CDR3 region has the DNA TGTGCCAGCAGCTCGGACAGGGCCAATCAAGAGACCCAGTACTTC. Amino acids: CASSSDRANQETQYF.

This sequence joins TRBV5-4 and TRBJ2-2; a weak D match, TRBD1 (6 bases). Germline V gene sequence: CDR1 SGHNT, CDR2 YYREEE (reference sequence). The CDR3 extends over 13 amino acids. V lost 2 bases to trimming and J lost 7 bases, with 9 bases between them. The CDR3 nucleotides read TGTGCCAGCAGCTTACAGGGTTACGGGGAGCTGTTTTTT. Translation: CASSLQGYGELFF.

The chain has TRBV30 and TRBJ1-2; 7 bases map to TRBD1. From germline, CDR1 is GTSNPN and CDR2 SVGIG (reference sequence). This CDR3 contains 14 residues. The V gene end was trimmed by 4 bases and the J gene end by 5 bases; junction bases not matched to a gene: 10. The CDR3 reads CAWTRTGSHYGYTF. CDR3 nucleotides: TGTGCCTGGACTCGGACAGGCTCCCATTATGGCTACACCTTC. The whole variable domain, filled in from reference TRBV30 and TRBJ1-2, reads SQTIHQWPATLVQPVGSPLSLECTVEGTSNPNLYWYRQAAGRGLQLLFYSVGIGQISSEVPQNLSASRPQDRQFILSSKKLLLSDSGFYLCAWTRTGSHYGYTFGSGTRLTVV.